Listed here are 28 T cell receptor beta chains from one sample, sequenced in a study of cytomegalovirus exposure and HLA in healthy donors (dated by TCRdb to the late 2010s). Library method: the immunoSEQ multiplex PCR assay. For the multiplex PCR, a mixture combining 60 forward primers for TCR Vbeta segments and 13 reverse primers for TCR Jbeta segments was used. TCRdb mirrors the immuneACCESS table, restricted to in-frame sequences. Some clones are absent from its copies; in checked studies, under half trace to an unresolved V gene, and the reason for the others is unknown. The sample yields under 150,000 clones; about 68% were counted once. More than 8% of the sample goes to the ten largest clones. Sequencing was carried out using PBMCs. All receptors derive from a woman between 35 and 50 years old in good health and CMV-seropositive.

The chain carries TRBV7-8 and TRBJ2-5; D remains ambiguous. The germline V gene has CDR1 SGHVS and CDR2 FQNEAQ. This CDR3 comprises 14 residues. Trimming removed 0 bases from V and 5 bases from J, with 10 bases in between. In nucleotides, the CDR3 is TGTGCCAGCAGCTTAGCAGTGGGCGCGGAGACCCAGTACTTC. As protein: CASSLAVGAETQYF. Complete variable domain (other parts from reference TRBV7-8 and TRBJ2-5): GAGVSQSPRYKVAKRGQDVALRCDPISGHVSLFWYQQALGQGPEFLTYFQNEAQLDKSGLPSDRFFAERPEGSVSTLKIQRTQQEDSAVYLCASSLAVGAETQYFGPGTRLLVL.

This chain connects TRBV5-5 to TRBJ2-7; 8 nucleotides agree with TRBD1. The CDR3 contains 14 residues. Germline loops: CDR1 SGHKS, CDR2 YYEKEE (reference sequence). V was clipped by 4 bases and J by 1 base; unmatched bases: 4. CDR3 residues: CASSPGTGSYEQYF. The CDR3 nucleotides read TGTGCCAGCAGCCCCGGGACAGGATCCTACGAGCAGTACTTC.

CDR3: CASSYSGDGYTF. CDR3 nucleotide sequence: TGTGCCAGCAGTTACTCGGGAGATGGCTACACCTTC. The rearrangement links TRBV6-5 to TRBJ1-2; D is undetermined. The CDR3 loop spans 12 amino acids. Trimming removed 0 bases from V and 6 bases from J, with 5 bases in between. CDR1 and CDR2 from the germline V gene are MNHEY and SVGAGI.

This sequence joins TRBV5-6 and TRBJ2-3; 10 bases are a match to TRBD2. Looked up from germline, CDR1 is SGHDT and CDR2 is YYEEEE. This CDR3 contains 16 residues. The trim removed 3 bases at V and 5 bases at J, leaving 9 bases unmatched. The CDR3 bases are TGTGCCAGCAGCTGGAAACTAGCGGGACTGGGAGATACGCAGTATTTT. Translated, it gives CASSWKLAGLGDTQYF.

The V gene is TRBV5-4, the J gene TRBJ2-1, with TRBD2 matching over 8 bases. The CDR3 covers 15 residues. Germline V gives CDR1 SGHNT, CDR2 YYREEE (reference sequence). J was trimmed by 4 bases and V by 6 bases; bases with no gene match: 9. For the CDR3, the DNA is TGTGCCAGCACCTGGGGGGCGGGAGGATACAATGAGCAGTTCTTC. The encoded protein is CASTWGAGGYNEQFF. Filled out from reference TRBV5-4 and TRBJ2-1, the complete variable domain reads ETGVTQSPTHLIKTRGQQVTLRCSSQSGHNTVSWYQQALGQGPQFIFQYYREEENGRGNFPPRFSGLQFPNYSSELNVNALELDDSALYLCASTWGAGGYNEQFFGPGTRLTVL.

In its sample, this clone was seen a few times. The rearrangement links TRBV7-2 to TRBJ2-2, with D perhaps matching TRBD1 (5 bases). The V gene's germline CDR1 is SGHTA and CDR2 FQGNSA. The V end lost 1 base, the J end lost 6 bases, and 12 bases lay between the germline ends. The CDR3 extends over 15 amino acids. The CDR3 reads CASSLEPRGAGELFF. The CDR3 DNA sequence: TGTGCCAGCAGCTTAGAACCTAGGGGCGCCGGGGAGCTGTTTTTT.

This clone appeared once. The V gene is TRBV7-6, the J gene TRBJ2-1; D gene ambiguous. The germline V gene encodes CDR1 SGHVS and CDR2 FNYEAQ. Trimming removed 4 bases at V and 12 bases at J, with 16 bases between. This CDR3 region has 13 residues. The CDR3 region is CASSSRYAPRQFF. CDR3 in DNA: TGTGCCAGCAGCTCAAGATACGCCCCGAGGCAGTTCTTC.

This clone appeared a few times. DNA of the CDR3: TGTGCCAGCAGTGACGGACAGACTGGGGCCAACGTCCTGACTTTC. It encodes CASSDGQTGANVLTF. The rearrangement uses TRBV2 and TRBJ2-6; D is perhaps TRBD1 (6 bases). The ends were cut back, 3 bases at V and 2 bases at J, with 8 bases in the middle. This CDR3 has 15 amino acids. Looked up from germline, CDR1 is SNHLY and CDR2 is FYNNEI.

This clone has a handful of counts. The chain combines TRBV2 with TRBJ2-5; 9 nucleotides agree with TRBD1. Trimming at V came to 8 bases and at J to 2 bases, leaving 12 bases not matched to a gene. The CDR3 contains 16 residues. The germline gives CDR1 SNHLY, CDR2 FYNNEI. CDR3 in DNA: TGTGCCAGCTGTCTCGGGGACAGGGCCCTTCAAGAGACCCAGTACTTC. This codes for CASCLGDRALQETQYF.

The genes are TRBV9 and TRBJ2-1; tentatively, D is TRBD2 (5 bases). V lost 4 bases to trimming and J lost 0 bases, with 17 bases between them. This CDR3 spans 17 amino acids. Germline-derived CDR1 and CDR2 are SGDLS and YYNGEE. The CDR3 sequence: CASSPPLAGSSYNEQFF. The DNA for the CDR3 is TGTGCCAGCAGCCCTCCCCTCGCGGGCTCCTCCTACAATGAGCAGTTCTTC.

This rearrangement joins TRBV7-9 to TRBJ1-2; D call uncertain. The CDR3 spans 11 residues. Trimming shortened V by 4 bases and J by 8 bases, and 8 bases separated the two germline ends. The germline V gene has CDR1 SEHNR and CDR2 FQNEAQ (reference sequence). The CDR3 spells CASSSLSGYTF. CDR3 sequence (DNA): TGTGCCAGCAGCTCCCTAAGCGGCTACACCTTC.

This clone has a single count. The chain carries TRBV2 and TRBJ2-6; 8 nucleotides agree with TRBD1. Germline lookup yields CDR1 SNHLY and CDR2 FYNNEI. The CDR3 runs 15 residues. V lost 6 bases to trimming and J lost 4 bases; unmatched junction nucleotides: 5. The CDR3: CASSGQGTGANVLTF. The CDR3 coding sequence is TGTGCCAGCAGCGGACAGGGCACCGGGGCCAACGTCCTGACTTTC. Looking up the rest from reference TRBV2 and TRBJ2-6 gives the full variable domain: EPEVTQTPSHQVTQMGQEVILRCVPISNHLYFYWYRQILGQKVEFLVSFYNNEISEKSEIFDDQFSVERPDGSNFTLKIRSTKLEDSAMYFCASSGQGTGANVLTFGAGSRLTVL.

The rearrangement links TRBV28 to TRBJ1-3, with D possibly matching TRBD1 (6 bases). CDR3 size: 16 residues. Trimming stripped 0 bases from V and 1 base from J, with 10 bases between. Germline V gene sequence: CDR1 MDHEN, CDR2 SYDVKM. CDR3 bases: TGTGCCAGCAGTTTATGGGCAGGGACATCTGGAAACACCATATATTTT. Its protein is CASSLWAGTSGNTIYF.

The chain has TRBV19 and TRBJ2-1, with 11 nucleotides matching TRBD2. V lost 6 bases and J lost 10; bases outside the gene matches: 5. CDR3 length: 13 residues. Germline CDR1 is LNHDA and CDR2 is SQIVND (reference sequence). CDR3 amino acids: CASRRTSGFEQFF. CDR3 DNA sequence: TGTGCCAGTAGACGGACTAGCGGGTTCGAGCAGTTCTTC.

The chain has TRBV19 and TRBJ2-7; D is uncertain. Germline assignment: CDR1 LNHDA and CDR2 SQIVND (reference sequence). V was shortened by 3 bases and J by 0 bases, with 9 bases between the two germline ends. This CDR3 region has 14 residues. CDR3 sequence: CASSIRTTSYEQYF. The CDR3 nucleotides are TGTGCCAGTAGTATCCGAACTACCTCCTACGAGCAGTACTTC.

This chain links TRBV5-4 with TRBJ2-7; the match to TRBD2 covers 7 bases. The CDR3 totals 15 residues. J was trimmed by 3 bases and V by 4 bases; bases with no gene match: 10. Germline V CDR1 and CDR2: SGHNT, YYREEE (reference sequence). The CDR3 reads CASSLKGSGYYEQYF. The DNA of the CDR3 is TGTGCCAGCAGCCTGAAGGGTAGCGGGTACTACGAGCAGTACTTC.

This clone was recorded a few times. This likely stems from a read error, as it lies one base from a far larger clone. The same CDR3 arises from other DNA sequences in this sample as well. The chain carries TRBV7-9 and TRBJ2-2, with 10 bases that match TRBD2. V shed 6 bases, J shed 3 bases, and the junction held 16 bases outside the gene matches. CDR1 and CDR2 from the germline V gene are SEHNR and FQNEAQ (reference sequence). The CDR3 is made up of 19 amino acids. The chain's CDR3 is CASSGSASGRHADTGELFF. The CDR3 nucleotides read TGTGCCAGCAGTGGCAGTGCTAGCGGGAGACACGCGGACACCGGGGAGCTGTTTTTT.

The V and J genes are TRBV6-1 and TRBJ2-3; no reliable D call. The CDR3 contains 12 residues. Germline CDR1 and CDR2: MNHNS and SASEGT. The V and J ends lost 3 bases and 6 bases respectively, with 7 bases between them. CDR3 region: CASSEGLDTQYF. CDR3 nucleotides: TGTGCCAGCAGTGAGGGCCTGGATACGCAGTATTTT.

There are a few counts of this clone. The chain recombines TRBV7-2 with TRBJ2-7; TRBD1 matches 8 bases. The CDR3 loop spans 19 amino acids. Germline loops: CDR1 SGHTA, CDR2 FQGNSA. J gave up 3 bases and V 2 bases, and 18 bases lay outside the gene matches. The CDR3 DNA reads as TGTGCCAGCAGCTTAACCCGACAGGGGTTTCAATCTCCGTACTACGAGCAGTACTTC. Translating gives CASSLTRQGFQSPYYEQYF.

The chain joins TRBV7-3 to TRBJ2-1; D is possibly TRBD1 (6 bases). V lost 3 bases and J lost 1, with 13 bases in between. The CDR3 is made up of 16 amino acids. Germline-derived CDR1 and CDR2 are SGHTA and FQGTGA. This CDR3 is CASSFDSDSSYNEQFF. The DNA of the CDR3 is TGTGCCAGCAGCTTCGATTCGGACAGTTCCTACAATGAGCAGTTCTTC.

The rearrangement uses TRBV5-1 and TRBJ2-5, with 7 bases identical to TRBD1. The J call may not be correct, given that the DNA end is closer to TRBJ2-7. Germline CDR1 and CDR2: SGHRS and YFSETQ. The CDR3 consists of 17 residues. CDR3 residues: CASSLRIRTGTYYEQYF. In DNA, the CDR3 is TGCGCCAGCAGCCTACGGATCCGGACAGGCACCTACTACGAGCAGTACTTC.

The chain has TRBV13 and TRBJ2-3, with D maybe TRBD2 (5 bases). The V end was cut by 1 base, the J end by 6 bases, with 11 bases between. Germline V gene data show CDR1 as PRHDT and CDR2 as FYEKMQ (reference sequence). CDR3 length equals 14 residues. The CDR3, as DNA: TGTGCCAGCAGCTTAGAACTAGGCGCGGATACGCAGTATTTT. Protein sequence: CASSLELGADTQYF. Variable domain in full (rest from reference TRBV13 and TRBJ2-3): AAGVIQSPRHLIKEKRETATLKCYPIPRHDTVYWYQQGPGQDPQFLISFYEKMQSDKGSIPDRFSAQQFSDYHSELNMSSLELGDSALYFCASSLELGADTQYFGPGTRLTVL.

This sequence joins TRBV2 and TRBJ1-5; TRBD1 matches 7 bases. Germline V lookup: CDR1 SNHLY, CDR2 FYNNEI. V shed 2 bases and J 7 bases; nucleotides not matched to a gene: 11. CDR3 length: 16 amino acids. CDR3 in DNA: TGTGCCAGCAGTGAATATGCAGGGGGGCCCAGGCAGCCCCAGCATTTT. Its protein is CASSEYAGGPRQPQHF.

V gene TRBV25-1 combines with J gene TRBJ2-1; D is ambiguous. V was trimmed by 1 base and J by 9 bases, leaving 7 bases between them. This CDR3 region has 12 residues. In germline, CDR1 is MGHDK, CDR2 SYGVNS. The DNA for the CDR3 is TGTGCCAGCAGTGAATCCCTGAGTGAGCAGTTCTTC. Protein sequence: CASSESLSEQFF.

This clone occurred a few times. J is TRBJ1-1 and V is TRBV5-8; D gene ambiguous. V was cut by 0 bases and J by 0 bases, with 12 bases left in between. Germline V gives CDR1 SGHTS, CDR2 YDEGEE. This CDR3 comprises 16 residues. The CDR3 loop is CASSLGAPLMNTEAFF. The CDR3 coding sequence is TGTGCCAGCAGCTTGGGGGCCCCGCTCATGAACACTGAAGCTTTCTTT.

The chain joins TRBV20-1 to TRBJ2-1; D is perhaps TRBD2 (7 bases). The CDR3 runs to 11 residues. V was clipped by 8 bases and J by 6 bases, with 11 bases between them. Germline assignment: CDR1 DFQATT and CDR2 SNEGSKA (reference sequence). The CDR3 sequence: CSRGASNEQFF. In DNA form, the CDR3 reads TGCAGTCGGGGGGCCTCCAATGAGCAGTTCTTC.

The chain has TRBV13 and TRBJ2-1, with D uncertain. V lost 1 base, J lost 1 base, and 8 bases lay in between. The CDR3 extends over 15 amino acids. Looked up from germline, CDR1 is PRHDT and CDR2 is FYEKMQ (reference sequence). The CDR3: CASSLVQSSYNEQFF. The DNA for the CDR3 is TGTGCCAGCAGCTTAGTACAGTCGTCCTACAATGAGCAGTTCTTC.

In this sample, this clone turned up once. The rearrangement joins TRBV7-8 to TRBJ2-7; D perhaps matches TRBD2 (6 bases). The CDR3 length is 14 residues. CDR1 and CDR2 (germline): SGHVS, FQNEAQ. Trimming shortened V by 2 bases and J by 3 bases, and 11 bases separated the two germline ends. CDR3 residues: CASSLMGTDYEQYF. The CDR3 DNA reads TGTGCCAGCAGCTTAATGGGGACTGACTACGAGCAGTACTTC.